These 9 T cell receptor beta chains were sequenced from one sample in a study of blood T cell repertoires in COVID-19. Profiling relied on immunoSEQ multiplex PCR, and the TCRdb table lists in-frame clones only, not all of them. The sample includes about 150,000 clones, around 85% of them seen just once. The material sequenced was peripheral blood. The receptors shown here come from a man in his 60s with COVID-19, enrolled during active disease.

The V and J genes are TRBV9 and TRBJ2-3; 10 bases fit TRBD2. Germline assignment: CDR1 SGDLS and CDR2 YYNGEE. The V segment lost 0 bases and the J segment 4 bases; nucleotides outside the gene matches: 5. The CDR3 is 16 amino acids. In DNA, the CDR3 is TGTGCCAGCAGCGTAGGAGCTAGCGGGGGCCCAGATACGCAGTATTTT. Its protein product is CASSVGASGGPDTQYF.

This chain links TRBV6-6 with TRBJ2-5; D is unclear. Germline CDR1 reads MNHNY; CDR2 reads SVGAGI (reference sequence). V was clipped by 2 bases and J by 4 bases, with 5 bases between them. The CDR3 totals 12 residues. CDR3: CASSYPGETQYF. CDR3 bases: TGTGCCAGCAGTTACCCCGGAGAGACCCAGTACTTC.

The rearrangement links TRBV6-5 to TRBJ2-2; D remains ambiguous. V lost 2 bases to trimming and J lost 0 bases, with 10 bases between them. Germline values: CDR1 MNHEY, CDR2 SVGAGI. This CDR3 is 16 amino acids long. The CDR3 reads CASSYPNISNTGELFF. The CDR3 DNA reads TGTGCCAGCAGTTACCCGAACATTTCGAACACCGGGGAGCTGTTTTTT.

The chain joins TRBV11-2 to TRBJ2-2; TRBD1 agrees at 8 bases. The CDR3 extends over 15 amino acids. In germline, CDR1 is SGHAT, CDR2 FQNNGV. Trimming cost V 5 bases and J 2 bases; bases outside gene matches: 4. Written as DNA, the CDR3 is TGTGCCAGCAGCGCCGGACAGGGAAACACCGGGGAGCTGTTTTTT. Protein sequence: CASSAGQGNTGELFF.

This chain joins TRBV7-6 and TRBJ1-5; perhaps TRBD1 as D (6 bases). The CDR3 loop spans 15 amino acids. Trimming removed 3 bases at V and 3 bases at J, with 12 bases between. Germline CDR1 SGHVS, CDR2 FNYEAQ. The CDR3: CASSLTTGFNQPQHF. In DNA form, the CDR3 reads TGTGCCAGCAGCTTGACCACAGGGTTCAATCAGCCCCAGCATTTT.

The V gene is TRBV27, the J gene TRBJ1-6; perhaps TRBD1 as D (6 bases). Trimming shortened V by 6 bases and J by 4 bases, and 13 bases separated the two germline ends. CDR3 length equals 15 residues. CDR1 and CDR2 (germline): MNHEY, SMNVEV (reference sequence). Written as DNA, the CDR3 is TGTGCCAGCAGCCCAGGGACAACTTATAATTCACCCCTCCACTTT. Protein sequence: CASSPGTTYNSPLHF.

This chain uses TRBV19 with TRBJ2-2, with 7 bases identical to TRBD1. J was trimmed by 4 bases and V by 1 base; bases with no gene match: 3. Germline lookup yields CDR1 LNHDA and CDR2 SQIVND (reference sequence). CDR3 length: 15 residues. Here the CDR3 DNA reads TGTGCCAGTAGTATAGCTAACAGGGGCACCGGGGAGCTGTTTTTT. Its translation is CASSIANRGTGELFF.

The J gene is TRBJ2-1, the V gene TRBV19, with D tentatively TRBD2 (5 bases). CDR1 is LNHDA, CDR2 SQIVND, per germline (reference sequence). V gave up 8 bases and J gave up 3 bases, with 14 bases separating them. CDR3 length equals 14 residues. The CDR3 DNA reads TGTGCCAGTCATAGGGAGTTTCGCTACAATGAGCAGTTCTTC. Translated, it gives CASHREFRYNEQFF.

This chain connects TRBV4-3 to TRBJ2-1, with 14 bases matching TRBD2. J lost 9 bases, V lost 3 bases, and 7 bases had no gene match. CDR1 is LGHNA and CDR2 is YSLEER in the germline V gene. The CDR3 runs 16 residues. CDR3 protein: CASSQLPGLAGVEQFF. CDR3 coding DNA: TGCGCCAGCAGCCAGCTACCGGGACTAGCGGGAGTTGAGCAGTTCTTC.